These T cell receptor beta chains were read from a single sample in a study of CD8 T cells in Susac syndrome. From the immunoSEQ multiplex PCR reads, TCRdb called clonotypes with MiXCR, one entry per CDR3 protein. The sample contains 150,000 to 250,000 distinct CDR3 sequences, 90% to 95% of which appear only once. Sequencing input: CD4+ T cells from PBMCs. The receptors derive from a human donor with multiple sclerosis. The CDR3 runs from the conserved cysteine through the conserved F or W. A D gene is named only where the DNA matches it firmly. Clone sizes are given selectively: once, few, many, or a class where the clone is expanded.

v_call	clone_size	j_call	d_call	cdr3_nt	cdr3_aa
TRBV30	-	TRBJ1-6	-	TGTGCCTGGAGCATACTTACTAATAATTCACCCCTCCACTTT	CAWSILTNNSPLHF
TRBV12-3/TRBV12-4	-	TRBJ1-1	TRBD1	TGTGCCAGCAGGAGACAGGGCGGCACTGAAGCTTTCTTT	CASRRQGGTEAFF
TRBV9	-	TRBJ2-6	-	TGTGCCAGCAAATCGAACCCTGGGGCCAACGTCCTGACTTTC	CASKSNPGANVLTF
TRBV19	-	TRBJ1-5	-	TGTGCCAGTAGTATATCAGACAATCAGCCCCAGCATTTT	CASSISDNQPQHF
TRBV12-2	-	TRBJ2-1	-	TGTGCAAGTCGCTTAGATATACGGACTAGCAGACGAAGGGAGCAGTTCTTC	CASRLDIRTSRRREQFF
TRBV19	once	TRBJ2-1	TRBD2	TGTGCCAGTAGTAAACCAGGGACTAGCGGTAACAATGAGCAGTTCTTC	CASSKPGTSGNNEQFF
TRBV19	-	TRBJ2-7	-	TGTGCCACCTCCCTGTCGCGGTACGAGCAGTACTTC	CATSLSRYEQYF
TRBV11-1	-	TRBJ2-5	TRBD2	TGTGCCAGCAGCTACTCACCGGGACTAGCGGGAGTCGGGGATCAAGAGACCCAGTACTTC	CASSYSPGLAGVGDQETQYF
TRBV29-1	-	TRBJ2-3	-	TGCAGCGTTGATGCTATCACAGATACGCAGTATTTT	CSVDAITDTQYF
TRBV20-1	-	TRBJ2-5	-	TGCAGTGCCCCGCGGACACCTCAAGAGACCCAGTACTTC	CSAPRTPQETQYF
TRBV5-6	few	TRBJ1-1	-	TGTGCCAGCAGCTTCGGTCCCGAAGCTTTCTTT	CASSFGPEAFF
TRBV18	-	TRBJ2-1	TRBD2	TGTGCCAGCTCACCACAGAGCGGGACCTTTCGAAATGAGCAGTTCTTC	CASSPQSGTFRNEQFF
TRBV7-2	-	TRBJ1-2	-	TGTGCCAGCAGGCGGACGGGCTGGTATGGCTACACCTTC	CASRRTGWYGYTF
TRBV24-1	-	TRBJ2-1	TRBD2	TGTGCCACCAGTGATTTGGCTAGCGGGAGTCCGAAGGTCAATGAGCAGTTCTTC	CATSDLASGSPKVNEQFF
TRBV15	-	TRBJ2-4	-	TGTGCCACCAGCAGATCCTTTGTGGGAGCCAAAAACATTCAGTACTTC	CATSRSFVGAKNIQYF
TRBV7-8	-	TRBJ1-6	-	TGTGCCAGCAGCTTAAGGGCGCCGAATTCACCCCTCCACTTT	CASSLRAPNSPLHF